The sequence of this T cell receptor beta chain was determined in a study of shared clonotypes between healthy human individuals. CD45RO-negative cells were positively selected for CCR7, leaving out terminally differentiated effector memory CD45RA+ cells. For every subset, genomic DNA was evenly distributed across several immunoSEQ plates. Here immunoSEQ multiplex PCR was the method, and the copy in TCRdb shows in-frame clones only, minus some. The repertoire holds 600,000 or so clones, roughly 95% seen once, with 0.11% in the top ten. The CDR3 runs to 14 residues. Per the germline V gene, CDR1 is MDHEN and CDR2 is SYDVKM.

Sequenced material: naive CD8+ T cells sorted from blood. The chain combines TRBV28 with TRBJ2-5, with 8 bases identical to TRBD2. The J call is uncertain, as TRBJ2-7 better fits the DNA end. The TCR originated in a young woman in good health. The CDR3 loop is CASSFFSGTNEQYF. CDR3 in DNA: TGTGCCAGCAGTTTCTTTAGCGGGACCAACGAGCAGTACTTC.